These T cell receptor beta chains were read from a single sample in a study of tumor-infiltrating lymphocytes in primary liver carcinoma. In TCRdb, the multiplex PCR reads were re-called with MiXCR into one record per CDR3 protein. The data show 80,000 or so distinct CDR3 sequences, over 55% seen once. The sequencing sample was made of liver tumor tissue from sampling region 4. Receptor source: a woman aged 55-69 years with primary liver carcinoma and hepatitis B virus infection. The CDR3 runs from the conserved cysteine through the conserved F or W. Expanded clones get a size class; other rows say once, few or many, or leave the size out.

j_call v_call clone_size cdr3_aa
TRBJ2-1 TRBV6-1 NA CATRRTGSYNVQFF
TRBJ2-1 TRBV11-2 NA CASSWTSGTGQFF
TRBJ2-2 TRBV28 many CASSRLAGGSGELFF
TRBJ2-4 TRBV11-2 NA CARSIEPASQAIKYF
TRBJ2-2 TRBV30 many CAWRPQGQVKIVGELFF
TRBJ2-3 TRBV11-2 few CTSSPGLPTDTQYF
TRBJ2-3 TRBV11-2 NA CANSSGLAGPDTQYF
TRBJ1-4 TRBV29-1 many CSVGGRGEKLFF
TRBJ1-1 TRBV10-3 NA CTISESPGENTEAFF
TRBJ2-5 TRBV14 many CASSRTTSRGETQYF
TRBJ1-1 TRBV29-1 NA CSVGEMNTNTDAFF
TRBJ2-2 TRBV5-1 NA CASSSLSRRGTNTGELFF
TRBJ2-1 TRBV28 NA CASRPWGGRSSSYNEQFF
TRBJ2-1 TRBV12-3/TRBV12-4 NA CASSLPSAGEVDEQFF
TRBJ2-5 TRBV5-4 NA CASSSEWGQETQYF
TRBJ1-1 TRBV6-5 NA CPISDLRTYGEAFF
TRBJ2-6 TRBV6-5 NA CASSYDTGPSGANILTF
TRBJ2-7 TRBV14 NA CASSTRGRVSRSYEQYF
TRBJ2-5 TRBV19 few CASSMGLFQETQYF
TRBJ1-1 TRBV7-8 many CASSLREVNTEAFF
TRBJ1-5 TRBV11-2 once CASSPNSSPGPPHHF
TRBJ2-1 TRBV2 few CARERRSSYNEQFF
TRBJ2-1 TRBV6-5 NA CASDLGQPTYNEQFF
TRBJ1-4 TRBV21-1 NA CASSHSSEEGIQKLFF
TRBJ2-3 TRBV11-2 NA CTSNLGGLTYTSDMQYF
TRBJ2-1 TRBV5-4 many CASSPGGTGSSNEQFF
TRBJ2-7 TRBV20-1 NA CSASSGEPYEQYF
TRBJ2-1 TRBV5-1 many CASSLGGQRLQYNEQFF
TRBJ2-7 TRBV10-3 NA CAISTKPGLAGNERYF
TRBJ2-7 TRBV12-5 many CASEGTGSYEQYF
TRBJ1-5 TRBV20-1 once CSAESGEVESNQPQHF
TRBJ2-1 TRBV25-1 many CASSGGLAENNEQFF
TRBJ2-1 TRBV19 NA CASSIWGGEQFF
TRBJ1-2 TRBV6-5 many CASSPTSTYGYTF
TRBJ1-1 TRBV7-9 few CASSLAPWQVNTEAFF